This TCR beta chain was sequenced in a study of a mutant IDH1 vaccine in newly diagnosed glioma. Overall study: Every participant had undergone radiotherapy, temozolomide, or both before, and most underwent both. Study-level points and caveats: Seemingly, pseudoprogression had no relation to changes in the top peripheral T cell clonotypes.

The time point was: week 11, during vaccination. The investigators gave 300 ug of mutant IDH1 20-mer peptide in each vaccine dose, together with topical imiquimod. This clone was detected once. Its antigen is as yet unknown. The repertoire was sequenced with immunoSEQ multiplex PCR; TCRdb's copy has only in-frame clones and lacks some. The sample holds 50,000 or so clones, roughly nine tenths seen once. The sequencing here drew on PBMCs, taken from a glioma patient whose treatment included an IDH1 peptide vaccine. This clonotype was sampled from a man in his forties or fifties with glioma.

The CDR3 DNA follows: TGTGCCAGCAGTTACTCGATCGCGGGTACTGAAGCTTTCTTT. Translating gives CASSYSIAGTEAFF. The V and J genes are TRBV6-5 and TRBJ1-1; no firm D call. The CDR3 runs 14 residues. Germline-derived CDR1 and CDR2 are MNHEY and SVGAGI. V was shortened by 0 bases and J by 5 bases, with 10 bases between the two germline ends.